These 21 T cell receptor beta chains came from one sample sequenced in a study of cytomegalovirus exposure and HLA in healthy donors. This PCR relied on a set of 60 Vbeta primers and 13 Jbeta primers. TCRdb's table, derived via immunoSEQ multiplex PCR, lists solely in-frame clones and lacks some. The sample shows under 200,000 clones, around 80% of them seen only once. Material for sequencing was PBMCs. These receptor sequences come from a female donor in good health and CMV-seronegative.

The rearrangement uses TRBV10-3 and TRBJ2-2, with 8 bases that match TRBD2. CDR1 ENHRY and CDR2 SYGVKD come from the germline V gene. V lost 3 bases and J lost 6; bases outside the gene matches: 3. CDR3 length: 14 amino acids. The CDR3 loop reads CAISEREGAGELFF. The CDR3 nucleotides read TGTGCCATCAGTGAACGGGAGGGTGCCGGGGAGCTGTTTTTT.

This clone was seen more than once but under ten times. The CDR3 loop reads CAISESQGSTDTQYF. The CDR3 DNA reads as TGTGCCATCAGTGAGTCGCAGGGGTCCACAGATACGCAGTATTTT. The chain employs TRBV10-3 and TRBJ2-3; possibly TRBD1 for D (6 bases). CDR1 ENHRY and CDR2 SYGVKD come from the germline V gene. The CDR3 has 15 amino acids. Trimming cost V 0 bases and J 2 bases, with 9 bases left between them.

The table lists this clone with a count of one. Here the CDR3 reads CASSVLATINEKLFF. In nucleotides, the CDR3 is TGTGCCAGCAGTGTCCTGGCCACGATTAATGAAAAACTGTTTTTT. V gene TRBV2 combines with J gene TRBJ1-4; D is uncertain. Germline-derived CDR1 and CDR2 are SNHLY and FYNNEI. Trimming removed 4 bases from V and 4 bases from J, with 13 bases in between. The CDR3 consists of 15 residues.

This rearrangement joins TRBV7-9 to TRBJ2-3; 11 positions agree with TRBD2. CDR1 is SEHNR and CDR2 is FQNEAQ in the germline V gene (reference sequence). V lost 1 base, J lost 5 bases, and 8 bases stayed unmatched. The CDR3 extends over 17 amino acids. The CDR3 DNA is TGTGCCAGCAGCTTAGAGACTAGCGGGGTGAGAGGAGATACGCAGTATTTT. Protein sequence: CASSLETSGVRGDTQYF.

The V gene is TRBV4-3, the J gene TRBJ2-7; D possibly corresponds to TRBD2 (6 bases). Germline V CDR1 and CDR2: LGHNA, YSLEER. V dropped 1 base and J dropped 0 bases, with 16 bases sitting between them. The CDR3 totals 17 residues. The CDR3 reads CASSQVLGSGNSYEQYF. As DNA, the CDR3 is TGCGCCAGCAGCCAAGTCCTGGGTAGCGGTAACTCCTACGAGCAGTACTTC.

The V call is TRBV19, the J call TRBJ2-1, with 8 positions matching TRBD1. Trimming took 0 bases from V and 5 from J; bases not matched to a gene: 6. The CDR3 sequence is 16 residues long. Per germline, CDR1 LNHDA and CDR2 SQIVND (reference sequence). The CDR3 coding sequence is TGTGCCAGTAGTATAGATCTCCAGGGGGCACACAATGAGCAGTTCTTC. Translating it yields CASSIDLQGAHNEQFF.

The chain joins TRBV4-2 to TRBJ1-2; D possibly corresponds to TRBD1 (5 bases). V gave up 2 bases and J gave up 2 bases, with 15 bases separating them. The CDR3 spans 16 residues. Germline loops: CDR1 LGHNA, CDR2 YNFKEQ. The DNA for the CDR3 is TGTGCCAGCAGCCAAAAAGAGTCGGGGGGGAACTATGGCTACACCTTC. The encoded protein is CASSQKESGGNYGYTF.

The genes are TRBV21-1 and TRBJ2-2; the DNA was not compared with TRBD2, the D call given in the table. TRBV21-1 is reported as a pseudogene. The CDR3 extends over 19 amino acids. The CDR3 reads CASSKVEVAGGPNTGELFF. CDR3 coding DNA: TGTGCCAGCAGCAAAGTAGAGGTAGCGGGTGGCCCGAACACCGGGGAGCTGTTTTTT.

V is TRBV7-2 and J is TRBJ2-3, with TRBD2 identical over 7 bases. Germline loops: CDR1 SGHTA, CDR2 FQGNSA. Unmatched junction bases numbered 2, after V lost 1 base and J lost 4 bases. This CDR3 is 14 amino acids long. In DNA, the CDR3 is TGTGCCAGCAGCTTAGAGACTAGCCCAGATACGCAGTATTTT. Amino acids: CASSLETSPDTQYF.

The gene calls are TRBV7-2 and TRBJ2-1; TRBD2 matches at 9 bases. V was clipped by 1 base and J by 6 bases; unmatched bases: 7. Germline V CDR1 and CDR2: SGHTA, FQGNSA. The CDR3 spans 16 residues. CDR3 in DNA: TGTGCCAGCAGCTTAGGGGCGGTTAGCGGGGGCAATGAGCAGTTCTTC. It is translated as CASSLGAVSGGNEQFF.

V and J are TRBV15 and TRBJ2-1; D gene unclear. V shed 5 bases and J shed 6 bases, with 20 bases lying between them. The CDR3 spans 16 residues. CDR1 and CDR2 from the germline V gene are LNHNV and YYDKDF (reference sequence). DNA for the CDR3: TGTGCCACCAGCCTACGCCGCCAGGTGGGCACCAATGAGCAGTTCTTC. Protein product: CATSLRRQVGTNEQFF.

This rearrangement joins TRBV2 to TRBJ2-7; D gene ambiguous. The V and J ends lost 4 bases and 6 bases respectively, with 4 bases between them. CDR1 SNHLY and CDR2 FYNNEI come from the germline V gene. CDR3 length: 10 residues. This CDR3 reads CASSVREQYF. The CDR3 DNA follows: TGTGCCAGCAGTGTTCGCGAGCAGTACTTC.

V and J are TRBV10-3 and TRBJ2-7; D might be TRBD2 (6 bases). Trimming pared 4 bases from V and 6 bases from J, leaving 13 bases between. CDR3 length equals 13 residues. The germline V gene has CDR1 ENHRY and CDR2 SYGVKD. In DNA form, the CDR3 reads TGTGCCATCAGTGTTGGAGGCGGGGCCGAGCAGTACTTC. Its protein product is CAISVGGGAEQYF.

V usage is TRBV7-6 and J usage is TRBJ2-2, with D maybe TRBD1 (6 bases). CDR3 size: 16 residues. Per germline, CDR1 SGHVS and CDR2 FNYEAQ. Trimming cost V 0 bases and J 4 bases, with 12 bases left between them. The CDR3 sequence is CASSLAQGTATGELFF. The CDR3 DNA is TGTGCCAGCAGCTTAGCACAGGGAACAGCCACCGGGGAGCTGTTTTTT.

This clone was detected a few times. This chain joins TRBV4-2 and TRBJ2-5; 9 positions match TRBD2. In germline, CDR1 is LGHNA, CDR2 YNFKEQ. The V segment lost 3 bases and the J segment 6 bases; nucleotides outside the gene matches: 17. The CDR3 loop spans 18 amino acids. CDR3 loop: CASSQDYVGSGGLKTQYF. The CDR3 DNA follows: TGTGCCAGCAGCCAGGATTATGTGGGGAGCGGGGGGTTGAAGACCCAGTACTTC.

The chain links TRBV2 to TRBJ1-5; 7 bases align to TRBD1. The CDR3 covers 14 residues. Germline-derived CDR1 and CDR2 are SNHLY and FYNNEI. V was clipped by 6 bases and J by 0 bases; unmatched bases: 2. Here the CDR3 DNA reads TGTGCCAGCAGGGGACAGATTAGCAATCAGCCCCAGCATTTT. Translated: CASRGQISNQPQHF.

This clone came up a few times. V is TRBV4-1 and J is TRBJ2-2, with 9 bases lining up with TRBD1. The CDR3 runs to 15 residues. Germline lookup yields CDR1 MGHRA and CDR2 YSYEKL. Trimming at V came to 7 bases and at J to 6 bases, leaving 9 bases not matched to a gene. This CDR3 reads CASNSYRGRPGELFF. CDR3 in DNA: TGCGCCAGCAATTCTTACAGGGGGCGTCCCGGGGAGCTGTTTTTT.

This clone was counted once. J is TRBJ1-2 and V is TRBV2, with 7 bases fitting TRBD1. The CDR3 sequence is 15 residues long. Losses at the gene ends were 7 bases for V and 4 bases for J; bases not matched to a gene: 12. CDR1 is SNHLY and CDR2 is FYNNEI in the germline V gene. CDR3 amino acids: CASNGDSRRLYGYTF. Here the CDR3 DNA reads TGTGCCAGCAATGGGGACAGTCGCAGACTCTATGGCTACACCTTC.

This chain links TRBV28 with TRBJ1-5, with D maybe TRBD1 (6 bases). The V end was cut by 7 bases, the J end by 2 bases, with 15 bases between. The CDR3 loop spans 15 amino acids. Germline V gives CDR1 MDHEN, CDR2 SYDVKM. The CDR3 DNA sequence: TGTGCCAGCACTTCACAGGGTAATGGCAATCAGCCCCAGCATTTT. This encodes CASTSQGNGNQPQHF.

The chain is built from TRBV4-1 and TRBJ1-2, with 7 bases that match TRBD1. CDR1 MGHRA and CDR2 YSYEKL come from the germline V gene. CDR3 length: 17 residues. Germline trimming cut 0 bases from V and 0 bases from J; bases unmatched to any gene: 7. The CDR3 bases are TGCGCCAGCAGCCAAGATCGACAGGGCATTACTAACTATGGCTACACCTTC. Residues: CASSQDRQGITNYGYTF.

This chain uses TRBV10-3 with TRBJ2-7; D is unclear. Looked up from germline, CDR1 is ENHRY and CDR2 is SYGVKD. Trimming shortened V by 4 bases and J by 4 bases, and 11 bases separated the two germline ends. The CDR3 length is 13 residues. This CDR3 is CAISGSGEYEQYF. CDR3 in DNA: TGTGCCATCAGTGGTTCCGGAGAATACGAGCAGTACTTC.